This TCR beta chain was recorded in a study of blood T cells in healthy people across ages. Points from the study as a whole: With unsorted PBMCs, a conclusive comparison of naive versus antigen-experienced cells was not possible.

A note on this clonotype: The antigen is unknown.

With 1 base clipped from V and 5 bases from J, the junction kept 13 bases outside the gene matches. CDR3 size: 18 residues. Then a second PCR, running roughly 7 to 11 cycles, was carried out with a sample-barcoded 5' primer and a J-beta primer mix. Every molecule of cDNA carried a tag from a template-switch adaptor with 12 random nucleotides. TCRdb recomputed calls from the 5' RACE reads with MiXCR, one row per CDR3 protein. The sample shows 1.5 million to 2 million distinct CDR3 sequences, around 48% of them seen only once. Source material: blood. This TCR derives from a woman in her thirties or forties in good health. The chain links TRBV12-3 or TRBV12-4 to TRBJ1-2, with 10 bases lining up with TRBD1. CDR3 residues: CASSLGGTGARRTYGYTF. For the CDR3, the DNA is TGTGCCAGCAGTTTAGGCGGGACAGGGGCTCGACGGACTTATGGCTACACCTTC.